The clone carrying this T cell receptor (beta chain) was observed many times. Its target is unknown. The source of the sample is a study of T cell repertoires in cytomegalovirus infection. Whole-study results and caveats: Carriage of CMV together with the relevant HLA was identifiable through cumulative public TCR beta family frequency. What dominated the ex vivo response were HLA-C-restricted CMV-specific TCR beta clonotypes.

TCRdb ran MiXCR on the reads and lists one entry per CDR3 protein. Of about 210,000 distinct CDR3 sequences in the sample, 6% to 8% were seen once. Trimming took 5 bases from V and 1 from J, leaving 11 bases between them. Germline CDR1 SGHVT, CDR2 SQSDAQ. The CDR3 is 14 residues long. Sample: PBMCs. The sequence derives from a human donor in good health (CMV status not recorded). Some clones in this sample may be carry-over from other donors' samples. The chain recombines TRBV7-4 with TRBJ2-5, with D tentatively TRBD2 (6 bases). The CDR3 DNA sequence: TGTGCCAGCAGCCTTCTAGCGTTCCAAGAGACCCAGTACTTC. This gives the protein CASSLLAFQETQYF.